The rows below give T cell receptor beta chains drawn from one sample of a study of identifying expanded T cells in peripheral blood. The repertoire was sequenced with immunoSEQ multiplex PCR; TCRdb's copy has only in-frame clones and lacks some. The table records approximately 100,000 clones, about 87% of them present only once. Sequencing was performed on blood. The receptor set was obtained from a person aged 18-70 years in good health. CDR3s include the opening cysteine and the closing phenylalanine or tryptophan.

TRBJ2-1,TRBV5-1,CASSLAGGVEQFF
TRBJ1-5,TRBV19,CATWGGTDNQPQHF
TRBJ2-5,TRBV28,CASSPWTGESETQYF
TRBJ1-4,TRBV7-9,CASRVGGTNEKLFF
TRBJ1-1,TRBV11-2,CASSFDTEAFF
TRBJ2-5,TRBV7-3,CASSFVQGEGTQYF
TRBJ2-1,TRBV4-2,CASSQAQQAVRRNEQFF
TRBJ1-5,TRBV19,CASSISPPGDQPQHF
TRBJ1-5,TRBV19,CASSPLSSNQPQHF
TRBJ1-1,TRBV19,CASRDLGGGNTEAFF
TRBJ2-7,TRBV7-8,CASSTLGGSEQYF
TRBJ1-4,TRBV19,CASSMGANEKLFF
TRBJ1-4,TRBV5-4,CASSKGQGGGNEKLFF
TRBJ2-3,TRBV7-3,CASSFTPGLTDTQYF
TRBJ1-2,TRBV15,CATSRGLVDGYTF
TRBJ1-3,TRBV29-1,CSVERGKPSGNTIYF
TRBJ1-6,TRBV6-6,CASREKGVAYNSPLHF
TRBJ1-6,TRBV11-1,CASSRYNSPLHF
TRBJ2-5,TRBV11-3,CASSPGLAEQETQYF
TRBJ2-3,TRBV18,CASSPLAGADTQYF
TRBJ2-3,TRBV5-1,CASSLGGVLIDTQYF
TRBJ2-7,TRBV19,CASSIYGQGYEQYF
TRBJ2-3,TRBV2,CASSSQGRGTDTQYF
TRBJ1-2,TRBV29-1,CSVDGGAGEWGYTF
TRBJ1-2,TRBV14,CASSQEAPNYGYTF
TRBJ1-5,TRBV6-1,CASSPKTGGGGSQHF
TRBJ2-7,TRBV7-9,CASSHRQGYEQYF
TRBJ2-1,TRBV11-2,CASSLGTADNEQFF
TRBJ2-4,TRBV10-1,CASSEEIAKNIQYF
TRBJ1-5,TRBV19,CASSIVGVPNNQPQHF
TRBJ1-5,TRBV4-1,CASSQVSGRRQPQHF
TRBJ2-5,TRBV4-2,CASSHRTSGSGETQYF
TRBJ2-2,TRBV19,CASSMNTGELFF
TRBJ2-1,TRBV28,CANSQGGIYNEQFF
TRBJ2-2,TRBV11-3,CASRSGATGELFF
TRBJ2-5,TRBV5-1,CASSLALGAGQETQYF
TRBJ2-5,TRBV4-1,CASSQGRFQETQYF
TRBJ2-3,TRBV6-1,CASSEVDRDLSTDTQYF
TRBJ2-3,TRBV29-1,CSVEDPLTSGPDTQYF
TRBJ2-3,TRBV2,CASSATSTDTQYF
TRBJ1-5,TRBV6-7,CAEVSGGQPQHF
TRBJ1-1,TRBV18,CASSLLAGVTEAFF
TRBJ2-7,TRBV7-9,CASSLRDRAHEQYF
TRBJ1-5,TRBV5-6,CASSLKTGVQPQHF
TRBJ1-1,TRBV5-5,CASSLLQIGGVSYTEAFF
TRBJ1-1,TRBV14,CASSQLTATEAFF
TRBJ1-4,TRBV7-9,CASVGVLNEKLFF